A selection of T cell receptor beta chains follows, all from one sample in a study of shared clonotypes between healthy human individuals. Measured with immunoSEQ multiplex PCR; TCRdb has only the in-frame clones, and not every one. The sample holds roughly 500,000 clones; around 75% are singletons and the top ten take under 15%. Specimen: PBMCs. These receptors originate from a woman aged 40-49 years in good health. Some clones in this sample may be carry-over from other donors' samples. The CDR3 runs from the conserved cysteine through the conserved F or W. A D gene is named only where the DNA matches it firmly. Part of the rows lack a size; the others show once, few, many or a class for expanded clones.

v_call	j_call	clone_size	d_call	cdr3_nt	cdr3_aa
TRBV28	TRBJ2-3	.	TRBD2	TGTGCCAGCGGCCGTGGGGGGGGAAGAGGCACAGATACGCAGTATTTT	CASGRGGGRGTDTQYF
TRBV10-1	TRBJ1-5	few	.	TGCGCCAGCAGTGAGTCGTATCAGCCCCAGCATTTT	CASSESYQPQHF
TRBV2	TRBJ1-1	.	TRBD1	TGTGCCAGCAGTGACCCCGGACAGGGGTTGGGGAGCACTGAAGCTTTCTTT	CASSDPGQGLGSTEAFF
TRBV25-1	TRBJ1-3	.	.	TGTGCCAGCAGTGAAGGGACCGAAAAGCCCATATATTTT	CASSEGTEKPIYF
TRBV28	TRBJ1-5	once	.	TGTGCCAGCATTACAGGGTGGGGAAAAAATCGTCAGCCCCAGCATTTT	CASITGWGKNRQPQHF
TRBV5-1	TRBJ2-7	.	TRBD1	TGCGCCAGCAGCAAGGACAGGGGGAACGACGAGCAGTACTTC	CASSKDRGNDEQYF
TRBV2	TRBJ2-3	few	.	TGTGCCAGCAGTCAACAGGGTGGAACAGATACGCAGTATTTT	CASSQQGGTDTQYF
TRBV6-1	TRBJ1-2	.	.	TGTGCCAGCAGTCAGAACGGAGTTGGCTACACCTTC	CASSQNGVGYTF
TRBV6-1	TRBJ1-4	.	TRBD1	TGTGCCAGCACCTGGGACAGGGGGACTGGTGAAAAACTGTTTTTT	CASTWDRGTGEKLFF
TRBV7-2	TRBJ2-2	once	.	TGTGCCAGCAGCCCACGAGGGGGGGCGAACACCGGGGAGCTGTTTTTT	CASSPRGGANTGELFF
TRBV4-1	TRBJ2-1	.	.	TGCGCCAGCAGCCAAGACCTCGCAGGGCCCTACAATGAGCAGTTCTTC	CASSQDLAGPYNEQFF
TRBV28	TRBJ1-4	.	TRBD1	TGTGCCAGCAGTTTCTCTTCGGGGACAGGGGGTGAAAAACTGTTTTTT	CASSFSSGTGGEKLFF
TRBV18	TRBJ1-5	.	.	TGTGCCAGCTCACCAGGGGATCAAGTACGCAATCAGCCCCAGCATTTT	CASSPGDQVRNQPQHF
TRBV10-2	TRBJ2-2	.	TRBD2	TGCGCCAGCAGAGCAGGCGGGAGTGTGGCCGGGGAGCTGTTTTTT	CASRAGGSVAGELFF
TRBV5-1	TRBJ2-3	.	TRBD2	TGCGCCAGCAGCCCGTTGGGACTAGCGGGACCCAAGTCGCCCACAGATACGCAGTATTTT	CASSPLGLAGPKSPTDTQYF
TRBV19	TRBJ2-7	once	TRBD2	TGTGCCAGTAGTATGGGGCGGGAGAGATACGAGCAGTACTTC	CASSMGRERYEQYF
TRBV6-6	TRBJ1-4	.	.	TGTGCCAGCATGAGTGGTCGGGGGCAGACTAATGAAAAACTGTTTTTT	CASMSGRGQTNEKLFF